This record looks at one T cell receptor (beta chain) sequence and its context. This may be a read error, as it is one base from a much larger clone. The repertoire was sequenced with immunoSEQ multiplex PCR; TCRdb's copy has only in-frame clones and lacks some. The table lists approximately 1.9 million clones, about 94% of them singletons. Terminally differentiated effector memory CD45RA+ cells were excluded from the naive CD8 cells, which were CD45RO-negative and positively selected for CCR7. Germline CDR1 is SGHTA and CDR2 is FQGTGA. V lost 6 bases and J lost 3, with 6 bases in between. This CDR3 spans 11 amino acids. The data stem from a study of shared clonotypes between healthy human individuals.

V usage is TRBV7-3 and J usage is TRBJ2-7; tentative D call: TRBD1 (5 bases). The sequenced sample consisted of naive CD8+ T cells from PBMCs. The origin of this receptor is a man aged 18 to 30 in good health. Some clones in this sample may be carry-over from other donors' samples. The CDR3 nucleotides read TGTGCCAGCAGAGACAGCTACGAGCAGTACTTC. It yields the protein CASRDSYEQYF.